Included here is one T cell receptor beta chain sequence, with context. The method was immunoSEQ multiplex PCR; TCRdb's version includes in-frame clones alone and lacks a portion of them. The data show approximately 170,000 clones, about 83% seen once. This sample was included in a study of blood T cell repertoires in COVID-19. This CDR3 is built from 12 residues. CDR1 SQVTM and CDR2 ANQGSEA come from the germline V gene. V gave up 6 bases and J gave up 5 bases; unmatched junction bases: 5. The clonotype comes from a woman in her 70s who had recovered from COVID-19. Material for sequencing was peripheral blood. The V call is TRBV29-1, the J call TRBJ2-5; TRBD2 matches at 8 bases. The CDR3 loop reads CSVRGGAETQYF. The DNA of the CDR3 is TGCAGCGTCCGGGGGGGGGCCGAGACCCAGTACTTC. Combining the CDR3 with reference TRBV29-1 and TRBJ2-5 gives the whole variable domain SAVISQKPSRDICQRGTSLTIQCQVDSQVTMMFWYRQQPGQSLTLIATANQGSEATYESGFVIDKFPISRPNLTFSTLTVSNMSPEDSSIYLCSVRGGAETQYFGPGTRLLVL.